A selection of T cell receptor beta chains follows, all from one sample in a study of blood T cell repertoires in COVID-19. Assay used: immunoSEQ multiplex PCR; TCRdb lists only in-frame clones, some missing. The sample includes over 200,000 clones, about four fifths of them seen just once. The sequenced sample was peripheral blood. The source of these receptors is a woman between 35 and 50 years old with active or convalescent COVID-19. CDR3s include the opening cysteine and the closing phenylalanine or tryptophan. The order of the fields is V gene, clone size, D gene, J gene, CDR3 DNA, CDR3 protein. D genes are given only for firm matches. The listing skips clone size in some rows; elsewhere it reads once, few, many or a size class.

v_call: TRBV6-1
clone_size: .
d_call: .
j_call: TRBJ2-7
cdr3_nt: TGTGCCAGCAGTGAATCTACCGACTTCTACGAGCAGTACTTC
cdr3_aa: CASSESTDFYEQYF

v_call: TRBV20-1
clone_size: once
d_call: .
j_call: TRBJ2-1
cdr3_nt: TGCAGTGCTCCTAGAGCGGGTTCTTCGTTCTTC
cdr3_aa: CSAPRAGSSFF

v_call: TRBV7-9
clone_size: .
d_call: .
j_call: TRBJ2-7
cdr3_nt: TGTGCCAGCAGCCACATCGACCTCATGGAGGCCGAGCAGTACTTC
cdr3_aa: CASSHIDLMEAEQYF

v_call: TRBV6-4
clone_size: .
d_call: .
j_call: TRBJ2-3
cdr3_nt: TGTGCCAGCAGATACAGGGCCTCCGCCACAGATACGCAGTATTTT
cdr3_aa: CASRYRASATDTQYF

v_call: TRBV2
clone_size: few
d_call: TRBD1
j_call: TRBJ2-3
cdr3_nt: TGTGCCAGCAATCCCCGGGACAGGGGTAGCACAGATACGCAGTATTTT
cdr3_aa: CASNPRDRGSTDTQYF

v_call: TRBV5-5
clone_size: .
d_call: TRBD1
j_call: TRBJ2-3
cdr3_nt: TGTGCCAGCAGCTTGTTTTTTGGGGCCACAGGGGCAAGGGATACGCAGTATTTT
cdr3_aa: CASSLFFGATGARDTQYF

v_call: TRBV19
clone_size: .
d_call: TRBD2
j_call: TRBJ2-3
cdr3_nt: TGTGCCAGTAGTATATGGACTAGCCAAGATACGCAGTATTTT
cdr3_aa: CASSIWTSQDTQYF

v_call: TRBV5-1
clone_size: .
d_call: .
j_call: TRBJ2-3
cdr3_nt: TGCGCCAGCAGCTTGGCCGGACAGCGGACAGATACGCAGTATTTT
cdr3_aa: CASSLAGQRTDTQYF

v_call: TRBV27
clone_size: .
d_call: TRBD2
j_call: TRBJ2-1
cdr3_nt: TGTGCCAGCAGTTTACGACTAGCGGGAACCAATGAGCAGTTCTTC
cdr3_aa: CASSLRLAGTNEQFF

v_call: TRBV29-1
clone_size: .
d_call: .
j_call: TRBJ2-5
cdr3_nt: TGCAGCGTTGAAAGTTTCAGGGGAGAGACCCAGTACTTC
cdr3_aa: CSVESFRGETQYF

v_call: TRBV4-3
clone_size: .
d_call: .
j_call: TRBJ1-3
cdr3_nt: TGCGCCAGCAGCCAAAGTAGGGGTCCTGGAAACACCATATATTTT
cdr3_aa: CASSQSRGPGNTIYF